This entry lists 13 T cell receptor beta chains sequenced from one sample in a study of breast tumors, draining lymph nodes, adjacent tissues. One entry per CDR3 protein, called by TCRdb with MiXCR from the multiplex PCR reads. The sample lists 85,000 to 120,000 distinct CDR3 sequences, about 29% occurring once. Samples came from axillary lymph nodes draining the breast cancer. The sample taken for sequencing was axillary lymph node tissue. The receptors here all came from a female donor with breast cancer. Some clones in this sample may be carry-over from other donors' samples.

This clonotype was detected many times. The V call is TRBV19, the J call TRBJ2-7; 7 bases line up with TRBD2. This CDR3 is built from 13 residues. The V gene end was trimmed by 7 bases and the J gene end by 3 bases; junction bases not matched to a gene: 6. The V gene's germline CDR1 is LNHDA and CDR2 SQIVND (reference sequence). The CDR3 bases are TGTGCCAGTAAGTCTAGCGGAAACTACGAGCAGTACTTC. This sequence encodes CASKSSGNYEQYF.

This clonotype was seen ten or more times. Compared with germline, one end of the junction differs, possibly owing to a read error. This chain's CDR3 is CASSLWGAETQYF. CDR3 DNA sequence: TGTGCTAGCAGCTTATGGGGGGCAGAGACCCAGTACTTC. This sequence joins TRBV7-7 and TRBJ2-5; D could derive from TRBD1 or TRBD2 (6 bases each). The length of the CDR3 is 13 residues. The germline CDR1 and CDR2 sequences are SSHAT and FNYEAQ (reference sequence).

This clonotype has ten or more counts. V usage is TRBV7-9 and J usage is TRBJ2-3; D is unclear. V was clipped by 3 bases and J by 2 bases, with 12 bases between them. The CDR3 consists of 15 residues. Germline-derived CDR1 and CDR2 are SEHNR and FQNEAQ (reference sequence). This CDR3 reads CASSFRSTTTDTQYF. CDR3 DNA: TGTGCCAGCAGCTTCCGGTCGACCACCACAGATACGCAGTATTTT.

Many counts were recorded for this clonotype. The rearrangement joins TRBV27 to TRBJ2-7; the match to TRBD1 covers 9 bases. Germline assignment: CDR1 MNHEY and CDR2 SMNVEV (reference sequence). This CDR3 has 15 residues. V lost 7 bases, J lost 6 bases, and 13 bases stayed unmatched. DNA of the CDR3: TGTGCCAGCAAGAACCCGGGACAGGGCCCCTCCGAGCAGTACTTC. This encodes CASKNPGQGPSEQYF.

This clonotype was counted many times. The chain is built from TRBV24-1 and TRBJ2-1; 9 nucleotides match TRBD1. Germline values: CDR1 KGHDR, CDR2 SFDVKD. The ends lost 5 bases at V and 7 bases at J; junction bases unmatched: 8. The CDR3 is 15 residues long. CDR3 DNA sequence: TGTGCCACCAGTGGCCTCCGGGACAGGGTAAATGAGCAGTTCTTC. It encodes CATSGLRDRVNEQFF.

This clonotype came up many times. The CDR3: CASSPGGGETQYF. CDR3 DNA: TGTGCCAGCTCACCGGGGGGGGGAGAGACCCAGTACTTC. V gene TRBV18 combines with J gene TRBJ2-5; 7 bases align to TRBD2. After removal of 3 bases from V and 4 bases from J, the junction contained 2 bases not matched to a gene. The V gene's germline CDR1 is KGHSH and CDR2 LQKENI. CDR3 size: 13 residues. Looking up the rest from reference TRBV18 and TRBJ2-5 gives the full variable domain: NAGVMQNPRHLVRRRGQEARLRCSPMKGHSHVYWYRQLPEEGLKFMVYLQKENIIDESGMPKERFSAEFPKEGPSILRIQQVVRGDSAAYFCASSPGGGETQYFGPGTRLLVL.

With regard to this clonotype: This may be a read error, as it is one base from a much larger clone. The V and J genes are TRBV28 and TRBJ2-2; 11 bases match TRBD2. Germline V gene lookup returns CDR1 MDHEN and CDR2 SYDVKM. The CDR3 covers 15 residues. DNA of the CDR3: TGTACCAGCAGTACTAGCGGGAGTGGAACCGGGGAGCTGTTTTTT. Its translation is CTSSTSGSGTGELFF.

This clonotype was counted at least ten times. This chain links TRBV7-2 with TRBJ2-7, with no clear D. Germline CDR1 reads SGHTA; CDR2 reads FQGNSA. V lost 1 base and J 7 bases, leaving 5 bases between the germline ends. The CDR3 contains 11 residues. CDR3 nucleotides: TGTGCCAGCAGCTTAGTAAGAGAGCAGTACTTC. Translated: CASSLVREQYF.

This clonotype was counted many times. This chain joins TRBV9 and TRBJ1-5, with D maybe TRBD1 (6 bases). CDR1 is SGDLS and CDR2 is YYNGEE in the germline V gene. This CDR3 has 14 residues. V was shortened by 4 bases and J by 3 bases, with 11 bases between the two germline ends. The CDR3 region is CASSPTGNNQPQHF. The CDR3 nucleotides are TGTGCCAGCAGCCCAACAGGGAACAATCAGCCCCAGCATTTT.

This clonotype was observed many times. The chain is built from TRBV5-1 and TRBJ2-3, with a possible D match to TRBD2 (5 bases). This CDR3 spans 16 amino acids. Trimming took off 7 bases at V and 0 bases at J, with 18 bases between the two ends. Germline CDR1 reads SGHRS; CDR2 reads YFSETQ. The CDR3 nucleotides are TGCGCCAGCTGCCGCGAGGGAACGACTAGCACAGATACGCAGTATTTT. Amino acid sequence: CASCREGTTSTDTQYF.

This clonotype was counted at least ten times. Possible read error: a much larger clone is one base away. The V gene is TRBV12-3 or TRBV12-4, the J gene TRBJ2-5, with D possibly matching TRBD2 (6 bases). V shed 7 bases and J shed 5 bases, with 23 bases lying between them. The CDR3 runs to 16 residues. CDR3 nucleotides: TGTGCCAGCACCAACTGGACGGCCGGGAGAGGGGAGACCCAGTACTTC. Translating it yields CASTNWTAGRGETQYF.

This clonotype was recorded many times. The rearrangement links TRBV4-1 to TRBJ2-2; D possibly corresponds to TRBD2 (6 bases). This CDR3 region has 15 residues. With 1 base removed from V and 7 bases from J, the gap between germline ends came to 13 bases. CDR1 and CDR2 (germline): MGHRA, YSYEKL. Written as DNA, the CDR3 is TGCGCCAGCAGCCAAGTGGCTAGCGTTGGCGGGGAGCTGTTTTTT. Translated, it gives CASSQVASVGGELFF.

In its sample, this clonotype was seen many times. This rearrangement joins TRBV9 to TRBJ1-3, with unresolved D. In germline, CDR1 is SGDLS, CDR2 YYNGEE. V gave up 6 bases and J gave up 4 bases, with 17 bases separating them. The CDR3 has 15 amino acids. The chain's CDR3 is CASTLGGTAGNTIYF. Written as DNA, the CDR3 is TGTGCCAGCACCCTGGGAGGTACGGCAGGAAACACCATATATTTT.